These T cell receptor beta chains were read from a single sample in a study of shared clonotypes between healthy human individuals. The data were produced by immunoSEQ multiplex PCR, yet TCRdb's version contains in-frame clones alone and is incomplete. The data show around 1.9 million clones, 93% seen once. Sequencing was carried out using naive CD8+ T cells from PBMCs. These receptors all come from a man younger than 30 in good health. Some clones in this sample may be carry-over from other donors' samples. The CDR3 runs from the conserved cysteine through the conserved F or W. The order of the fields is clone size, J gene, D gene, V gene, CDR3 protein, CDR3 DNA. D genes are given only for firm matches. Rows may omit the clone size; those that give it use once, few, many or a size class.

clone size: .; J gene: TRBJ1-1; D gene: .; V gene: TRBV9; CDR3 protein: CASSVVPGDTEAFF; CDR3 DNA: TGTGCCAGCAGCGTAGTACCAGGCGACACTGAAGCTTTCTTT
clone size: .; J gene: TRBJ2-1; D gene: TRBD2; V gene: TRBV28; CDR3 protein: CASSPRLAGGNEQFF; CDR3 DNA: TGTGCCAGCAGTCCCCGACTAGCGGGAGGGAATGAGCAGTTCTTC
clone size: .; J gene: TRBJ2-7; D gene: .; V gene: TRBV7-6; CDR3 protein: CASSLASGNYEQYF; CDR3 DNA: TGTGCCAGCAGCTTAGCGTCGGGAAACTACGAGCAGTACTTC
clone size: .; J gene: TRBJ1-5; D gene: .; V gene: TRBV6-5; CDR3 protein: CASSFGGLNQPQHF; CDR3 DNA: TGTGCCAGCAGTTTCGGGGGACTCAATCAGCCCCAGCATTTT
clone size: .; J gene: TRBJ2-2; D gene: .; V gene: TRBV27; CDR3 protein: CASSALGPGELFF; CDR3 DNA: TGTGCCAGCAGTGCCCTTGGGCCCGGGGAGCTGTTTTTT
clone size: .; J gene: TRBJ2-7; D gene: .; V gene: TRBV29-1; CDR3 protein: CSVRGAGRTYEQYF; CDR3 DNA: TGCAGCGTTAGAGGGGCAGGGAGGACCTACGAGCAGTACTTC
clone size: .; J gene: TRBJ1-1; D gene: TRBD1; V gene: TRBV5-8; CDR3 protein: CASRPGQGLTEAFF; CDR3 DNA: TGTGCCAGCAGGCCAGGACAGGGTTTGACTGAAGCTTTCTTT
clone size: .; J gene: TRBJ1-2; D gene: .; V gene: TRBV5-1; CDR3 protein: CASSLGTYGYTF; CDR3 DNA: TGCGCCAGCAGCCTCGGGACATATGGCTACACCTTC
clone size: .; J gene: TRBJ1-2; D gene: .; V gene: TRBV28; CDR3 protein: CASRVVGGVYGYTF; CDR3 DNA: TGTGCCAGCAGAGTGGTAGGGGGGGTCTATGGCTACACCTTC
clone size: .; J gene: TRBJ2-1; D gene: TRBD2; V gene: TRBV5-1; CDR3 protein: CASSFGTSDNEQFF; CDR3 DNA: TGCGCCAGCAGCTTCGGGACTAGCGACAATGAGCAGTTCTTC
clone size: .; J gene: TRBJ2-7; D gene: .; V gene: TRBV6-6; CDR3 protein: CASSYVYGTYEQYF; CDR3 DNA: TGTGCCAGCAGTTACGTTTACGGGACCTACGAGCAGTACTTC
clone size: .; J gene: TRBJ2-5; D gene: .; V gene: TRBV13; CDR3 protein: CASSSSLTETQYF; CDR3 DNA: TGTGCCAGCAGCTCCAGCCTCACCGAGACCCAGTACTTC
clone size: .; J gene: TRBJ2-1; D gene: TRBD2; V gene: TRBV27; CDR3 protein: CASSVGLAGYNEQFF; CDR3 DNA: TGTGCCAGCAGTGTTGGACTAGCGGGGTACAATGAGCAGTTCTTC
clone size: .; J gene: TRBJ2-7; D gene: .; V gene: TRBV5-1; CDR3 protein: CASSFWPPRDQFSYEQYF; CDR3 DNA: TGCGCCAGCAGCTTTTGGCCCCCCAGAGATCAGTTCTCCTACGAGCAGTACTTC
clone size: .; J gene: TRBJ1-5; D gene: .; V gene: TRBV27; CDR3 protein: CASSLSHPMVSNQPQHF; CDR3 DNA: TGTGCCAGCAGTTTATCACACCCCATGGTTAGCAATCAGCCCCAGCATTTT
clone size: .; J gene: TRBJ2-7; D gene: TRBD1; V gene: TRBV11-2; CDR3 protein: CASSFGTGRYEQYF; CDR3 DNA: TGTGCCAGCAGCTTCGGGACAGGGAGGTACGAGCAGTACTTC
clone size: .; J gene: TRBJ2-1; D gene: TRBD2; V gene: TRBV5-1; CDR3 protein: CASSLLFAGVDNEQFF; CDR3 DNA: TGCGCCAGCAGCTTACTCTTTGCGGGAGTAGACAATGAGCAGTTCTTC
clone size: .; J gene: TRBJ2-7; D gene: TRBD2; V gene: TRBV6-6; CDR3 protein: CASSLTSGEVQYEQYF; CDR3 DNA: TGTGCCAGCAGCCTGACTAGCGGGGAGGTTCAATACGAGCAGTACTTC
clone size: .; J gene: TRBJ1-2; D gene: .; V gene: TRBV29-1; CDR3 protein: CSVDVDYGYTF; CDR3 DNA: TGCAGCGTTGATGTCGATTATGGCTACACCTTC
clone size: .; J gene: TRBJ2-7; D gene: .; V gene: TRBV19; CDR3 protein: CASSIRAGVDEQYF; CDR3 DNA: TGTGCCAGTAGTATAAGGGCAGGCGTCGACGAGCAGTACTTC
clone size: .; J gene: TRBJ1-2; D gene: TRBD1; V gene: TRBV7-9; CDR3 protein: CASSLSGGGSYGYTF; CDR3 DNA: TGTGCCAGCAGCTTATCAGGGGGAGGTAGCTATGGCTACACCTTC
clone size: .; J gene: TRBJ1-1; D gene: .; V gene: TRBV28; CDR3 protein: CASSLSFRTEAFF; CDR3 DNA: TGTGCCAGCAGTTTATCCTTCAGGACTGAAGCTTTCTTT
clone size: .; J gene: TRBJ1-1; D gene: .; V gene: TRBV27; CDR3 protein: CASSLPGGNTEAFF; CDR3 DNA: TGTGCCAGCAGTTTACCCGGGGGGAACACTGAAGCTTTCTTT
clone size: .; J gene: TRBJ1-2; D gene: .; V gene: TRBV5-6; CDR3 protein: CASSLGGGGPYGYTF; CDR3 DNA: TGTGCCAGCAGCTTGGGAGGCGGGGGACCCTATGGCTACACCTTC
clone size: once; J gene: TRBJ2-7; D gene: TRBD1; V gene: TRBV29-1; CDR3 protein: CSVEVLLTGSSYEQYF; CDR3 DNA: TGCAGCGTTGAAGTACTCCTGACAGGGTCCTCCTACGAGCAGTACTTC
clone size: .; J gene: TRBJ1-5; D gene: .; V gene: TRBV19; CDR3 protein: CASSPAGRQNQPQHF; CDR3 DNA: TGTGCCAGTAGTCCCGCGGGACGGCAAAATCAGCCCCAGCATTTT